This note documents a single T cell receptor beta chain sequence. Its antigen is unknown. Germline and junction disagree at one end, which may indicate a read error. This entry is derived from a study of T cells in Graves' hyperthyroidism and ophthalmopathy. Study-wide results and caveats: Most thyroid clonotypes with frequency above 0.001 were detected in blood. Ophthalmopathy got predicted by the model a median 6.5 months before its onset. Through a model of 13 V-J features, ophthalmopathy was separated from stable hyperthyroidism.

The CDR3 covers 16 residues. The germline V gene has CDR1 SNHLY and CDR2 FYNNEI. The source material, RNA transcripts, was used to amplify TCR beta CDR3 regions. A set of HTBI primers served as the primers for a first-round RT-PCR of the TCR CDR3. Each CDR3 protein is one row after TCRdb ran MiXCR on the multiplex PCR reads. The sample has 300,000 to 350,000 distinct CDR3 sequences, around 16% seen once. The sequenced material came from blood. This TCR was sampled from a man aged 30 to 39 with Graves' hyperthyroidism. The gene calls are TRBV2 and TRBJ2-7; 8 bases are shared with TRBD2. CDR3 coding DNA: TGTGTCAGCAGTGCCCGTGGCGCGGGAGGATTCTACGAGCAGTACTTC. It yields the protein CVSSARGAGGFYEQYF.